These 20 T cell receptor beta chains share one sample of origin, sequenced in a study of Tregs in tolerant kidney transplant recipients (dated by TCRdb to the late 2010s). Transplants used related donors with nonmyeloablative bone marrow transplantation; mixed chimerism was transient in the human trials. Preparation of the library involved the immunoSEQ multiplex PCR assay. Sourced from immuneACCESS, this table was stored by TCRdb with only in-frame sequences that have V and J called. A share of the clones is absent; for the studies checked, an unresolved V gene accounts for under half, and the remainder has no known explanation. The sample yields 80,000 or so clones; around nine tenths were counted once. Together, the top ten hold more than 1.5% of the sample. Sequenced here: CD4+ T cells from blood (PBMCs), sampled 24 months after the transplant. The receptor source for this set is a human patient who received a combined kidney and bone marrow transplant. In patients who had a transplant, some T cells may come from the graft donor.

The chain links TRBV16 to TRBJ1-1; D not resolved. The CDR3 loop spans 15 amino acids. Between the trimmed V and J ends, which lost 6 bases and 3 bases, there was a span of 17 bases. Germline values: CDR1 KGHSY, CDR2 FQNENV. The CDR3 is CASRLRVSSDTEAFF. Here the CDR3 DNA reads TGTGCCAGCAGACTGAGGGTATCGAGTGACACTGAAGCTTTCTTT.

The chain combines TRBV7-9 with TRBJ2-5; D ambiguous. Trimming pared 5 bases from V and 1 base from J, leaving 5 bases between. Germline CDR1 is SEHNR and CDR2 is FQNEAQ (reference sequence). The CDR3 consists of 12 residues. This CDR3 is CASSPIQETQYF. The DNA of the CDR3 is TGTGCCAGCAGCCCAATCCAAGAGACCCAGTACTTC.

The gene calls are TRBV4-3 and TRBJ1-1; possibly TRBD1 for D (5 bases). This CDR3 has 14 amino acids. Germline V gene lookup returns CDR1 LGHNA and CDR2 YSLEER. V was trimmed by 0 bases and J by 4 bases, leaving 9 bases between them. The CDR3 DNA follows: TGCGCCAGCAGCCAAGATTGGGGCCGCACTGAAGCTTTCTTT. It translates to CASSQDWGRTEAFF.

This chain joins TRBV10-3 and TRBJ2-6; D remains ambiguous. Germline V gives CDR1 ENHRY, CDR2 SYGVKD. The V gene lost 7 bases and the J gene lost 4 bases, with 11 bases spanning the gap. The CDR3 totals 14 residues. In DNA form, the CDR3 reads TGTGCCATCAATCAGGATGCCGGGGCCAACGTCCTGACTTTC. Amino acid sequence: CAINQDAGANVLTF.

V usage is TRBV5-1 and J usage is TRBJ1-2, with D possibly TRBD1 on 6 matching bases. CDR1 and CDR2 (germline): SGHRS, YFSETQ. The CDR3 has 15 amino acids. V dropped 2 bases and J dropped 0 bases, with 11 bases sitting between them. CDR3 in DNA: TGCGCCAGCAGCTTCTTTCGGGACACTAACTATGGCTACACCTTC. It is translated as CASSFFRDTNYGYTF.

The chain combines TRBV11-2 with TRBJ2-3; unclear D gene. The CDR3 totals 14 residues. V was trimmed by 1 base and J by 2 bases, leaving 7 bases between them. The germline gives CDR1 SGHAT, CDR2 FQNNGV. CDR3 sequence reads: CASSLGRITDTQYF. The CDR3 nucleotides are TGTGCCAGCAGCTTAGGGCGGATCACAGATACGCAGTATTTT.

This CDR3 is CASSAGRGSSGANVLTF. DNA for the CDR3: TGTGCCAGCAGTGCCGGCAGGGGCTCCTCTGGGGCCAACGTCCTGACTTTC. The chain uses TRBV6-1 and TRBJ2-6; D possibly corresponds to TRBD1 (6 bases). Deletions cut 4 bases from V and 0 bases from J, with 13 bases between. Looked up from germline, CDR1 is MNHNS and CDR2 is SASEGT. The CDR3 loop spans 17 amino acids.

V is TRBV11-2 and J is TRBJ2-5; 7 bases match TRBD2. J was trimmed by 9 bases and V by 0 bases; bases with no gene match: 7. There are 14 residues in the CDR3. Germline V gene lookup returns CDR1 SGHAT and CDR2 FQNNGV. CDR3 sequence reads: CASSLDLRGGAQYF. DNA for the CDR3: TGTGCCAGCAGCTTAGATCTCCGGGGAGGGGCCCAGTACTTC.

The chain uses TRBV7-7 and TRBJ2-1; D is unclear. Germline CDR1 SSHAT, CDR2 FNYEAQ (reference sequence). CDR3 length: 12 amino acids. Trimming took 4 bases from V and 6 from J, leaving 7 bases between them. CDR3 DNA sequence: TGTGCCAGCAGCTCGGGTTTCAATGAGCAGTTCTTC. This gives the protein CASSSGFNEQFF.

The chain combines TRBV7-3 with TRBJ1-4, with no clear D. V lost 5 bases to trimming and J lost 12 bases, with 16 bases between them. Germline-derived CDR1 and CDR2 are SGHTA and FQGTGA. The length of the CDR3 is 13 residues. This CDR3 is CASSLISGSELFF. CDR3 coding DNA: TGTGCCAGCAGCCTGATATCAGGCTCGGAACTGTTTTTT.

This clone was seen only a few times. The genes are TRBV2 and TRBJ1-1; D not certain. This CDR3 spans 12 amino acids. Germline CDR1 and CDR2: SNHLY and FYNNEI. Trimming shortened V by 8 bases and J by 2 bases, and 9 bases separated the two germline ends. The CDR3 reads CASGAVNTEAFF. CDR3 DNA sequence: TGTGCCAGCGGAGCGGTAAACACTGAAGCTTTCTTT.

The chain employs TRBV7-8 and TRBJ1-3; TRBD1 aligns across 10 bases. Germline V gene lookup returns CDR1 SGHVS and CDR2 FQNEAQ. V dropped 1 base and J dropped 8; count of bases not matched to a gene: 11. The length of the CDR3 is 17 residues. CDR3 loop: CASSLGIPGQGLYTIYF. CDR3 bases: TGTGCCAGCAGCTTAGGGATTCCGGGACAGGGGTTGTACACCATATATTTT.

V and J are TRBV7-9 and TRBJ2-3, with 12 bases that match TRBD1. V shed 3 bases, J shed 7 bases, and the junction held 5 bases outside the gene matches. Germline assignment: CDR1 SEHNR and CDR2 FQNEAQ (reference sequence). This CDR3 region has 15 residues. CDR3 sequence (DNA): TGTGCCAGCAGCTTCGGGACAGGGGGCGCGTATACGCAGTATTTT. This translates into CASSFGTGGAYTQYF.

The V and J genes are TRBV6-5 and TRBJ2-5; 7 bases map to TRBD1. Germline V gene lookup returns CDR1 MNHEY and CDR2 SVGAGI. J gave up 5 bases and V 6 bases, and 3 bases lay outside the gene matches. CDR3 length: 12 amino acids. In DNA, the CDR3 is TGTGCCAGCAGGCGACAGGGTGAGACCCAGTACTTC. Its protein is CASRRQGETQYF.

This chain uses TRBV27 with TRBJ1-6; perhaps TRBD1 as D (6 bases). Germline V lookup: CDR1 MNHEY, CDR2 SMNVEV (reference sequence). V was shortened by 8 bases and J by 7 bases, with 18 bases between the two germline ends. The CDR3 is 15 amino acids. CDR3 in DNA: TGTGCCAGCCGAAATGGGGGCTTATTGAATTCACCCCTCCACTTT. Translating gives CASRNGGLLNSPLHF.

V gene TRBV7-7 combines with J gene TRBJ2-2, with a tentative D call TRBD2 (5 bases). In germline, CDR1 is SSHAT, CDR2 FNYEAQ (reference sequence). The CDR3 consists of 16 residues. V gave up 5 bases and J gave up 4 bases, with 17 bases separating them. CDR3 DNA: TGTGCCAGCAGCCCAATTAGGAGTGAGGGCACCGGGGAGCTGTTTTTT. This codes for CASSPIRSEGTGELFF.

This clone was observed a few times. The J gene is TRBJ2-3, the V gene TRBV2; D is perhaps TRBD1 (6 bases). The CDR3 is made up of 14 amino acids. V lost 5 bases and J 7 bases, leaving 16 bases between the germline ends. Germline CDR1 reads SNHLY; CDR2 reads FYNNEI. This CDR3 reads CASSFSGTPYTQYF. CDR3 DNA: TGTGCCAGCAGTTTTTCCGGGACACCTTATACGCAGTATTTT.

The chain has TRBV5-4 and TRBJ2-1, with 7 bases aligning to TRBD1. There are 15 residues in the CDR3. Germline V gene sequence: CDR1 SGHNT, CDR2 YYREEE (reference sequence). Unmatched junction bases numbered 11, after V lost 4 bases and J lost 7 bases. This chain's CDR3 is CASSPRGDRANEQFF. The CDR3 nucleotides read TGTGCCAGCAGCCCAAGAGGCGACAGGGCGAATGAGCAGTTCTTC.

This chain uses TRBV10-3 with TRBJ1-2; 7 nucleotides match TRBD1. The CDR3 extends over 13 amino acids. J was trimmed by 2 bases and V by 6 bases; bases with no gene match: 3. The germline V gene encodes CDR1 ENHRY and CDR2 SYGVKD. DNA for the CDR3: TGTGCCATCAGAACGGGACAGAACTATGGCTACACCTTC. Amino acid sequence: CAIRTGQNYGYTF.

This clone was seen only once. CDR3 DNA sequence: TGCGCCAGCAGACCGACAGGGGTCTACTCCAATGAGCAGTTCTTC. Translating it yields CASRPTGVYSNEQFF. The genes are TRBV5-1 and TRBJ2-1; 8 bases line up with TRBD1. V lost 5 bases to trimming and J lost 6 bases; unmatched junction nucleotides: 10. Germline V gene data show CDR1 as SGHRS and CDR2 as YFSETQ. This CDR3 is 15 amino acids long. The entire variable domain, with the rest obtained from reference TRBV5-1 and TRBJ2-1, is as follows: KAGVTQTPRYLIKTRGQQVTLSCSPISGHRSVSWYQQTPGQGLQFLFEYFSETQRNKGNFPGRFSGRQFSNSRSEMNVSTLELGDSALYLCASRPTGVYSNEQFFGPGTRLTVL.